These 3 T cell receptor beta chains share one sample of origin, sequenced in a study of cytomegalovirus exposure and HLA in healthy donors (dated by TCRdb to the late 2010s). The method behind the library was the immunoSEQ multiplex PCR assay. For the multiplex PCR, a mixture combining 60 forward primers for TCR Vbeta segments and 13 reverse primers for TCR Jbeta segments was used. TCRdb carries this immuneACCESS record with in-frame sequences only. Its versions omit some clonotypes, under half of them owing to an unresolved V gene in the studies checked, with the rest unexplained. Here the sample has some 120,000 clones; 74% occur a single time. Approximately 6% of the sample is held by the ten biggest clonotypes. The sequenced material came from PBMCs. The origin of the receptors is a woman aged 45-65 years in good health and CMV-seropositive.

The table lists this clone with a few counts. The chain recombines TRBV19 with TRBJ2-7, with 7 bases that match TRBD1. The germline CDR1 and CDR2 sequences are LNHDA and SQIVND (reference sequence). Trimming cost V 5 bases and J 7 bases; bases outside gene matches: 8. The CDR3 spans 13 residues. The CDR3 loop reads CASSRNRGGEQYF. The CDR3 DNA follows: TGTGCCAGTAGTCGTAACAGGGGTGGAGAGCAGTACTTC.

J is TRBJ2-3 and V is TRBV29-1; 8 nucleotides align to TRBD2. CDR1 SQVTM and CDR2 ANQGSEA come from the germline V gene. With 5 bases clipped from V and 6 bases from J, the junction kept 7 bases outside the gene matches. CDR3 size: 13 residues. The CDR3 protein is CSVREAGADTQYF. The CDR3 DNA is TGCAGCGTTCGAGAAGCGGGGGCGGATACGCAGTATTTT.

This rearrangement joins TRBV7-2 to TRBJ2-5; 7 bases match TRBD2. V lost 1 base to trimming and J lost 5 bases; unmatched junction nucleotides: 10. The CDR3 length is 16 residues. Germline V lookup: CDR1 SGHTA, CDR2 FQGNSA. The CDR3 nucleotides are TGTGCCAGCAGCTTAGTGGGGGGGGTAGGTCCGGAGACCCAGTACTTC. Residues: CASSLVGGVGPETQYF. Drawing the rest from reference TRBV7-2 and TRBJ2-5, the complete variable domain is GAGVSQSPSNKVTEKGKDVELRCDPISGHTALYWYRQSLGQGLEFLIYFQGNSAPDKSGLPSDRFSAERTGGSVSTLTIQRTQQEDSAVYLCASSLVGGVGPETQYFGPGTRLLVL.